The 11 T cell receptor beta chains presented below share a single source sample, sequenced in a study of shared clonotypes between healthy human individuals. Here immunoSEQ multiplex PCR was the method, and the copy in TCRdb shows in-frame clones only, minus some. The data contain roughly 1,000,000 clones, approximately 80% of them singletons. Sequenced sample: memory CD4+ T cells from PBMCs. The subset here: CD45RA-negative fraction. The receptors here all came from a man aged 18 to 30 in good health. Some clones in this sample may be carry-over from other donors' samples.

The J gene is TRBJ2-7, the V gene TRBV6-1; 7 nucleotides align to TRBD1. V was pared by 6 bases and J by 6 bases, with 8 bases of the junction left unmatched. Germline CDR1 is MNHNS and CDR2 is SASEGT. The CDR3 consists of 13 residues. The CDR3 nucleotides read TGTGCCAGCAGCTTGACAGGGCTCGGCGAGCAGTACTTC. It codes for CASSLTGLGEQYF.

The gene calls are TRBV4-1 and TRBJ2-5; 8 positions match TRBD1. The CDR3 loop spans 14 amino acids. The V gene end was trimmed by 6 bases and the J gene end by 11 bases; junction bases not matched to a gene: 14. The germline CDR1 and CDR2 sequences are MGHRA and YSYEKL. CDR3 amino acids: CASSRDRPLLEQYF. As DNA, the CDR3 is TGCGCCAGCAGTCGGGACAGGCCTCTACTGGAGCAGTACTTC.

Notes on this clone: Other DNA sequences of this sample code for an identical CDR3. V usage is TRBV10-3 and J usage is TRBJ1-1; 9 positions agree with TRBD1. Trimming took 4 bases from V and 4 from J; bases not matched to a gene: 4. The CDR3 length is 14 residues. CDR1 and CDR2 from the germline V gene are ENHRY and SYGVKD. This chain's CDR3 is CAISGDRGSTEAFF. The DNA for the CDR3 is TGTGCCATCAGTGGAGACAGGGGGAGCACTGAAGCTTTCTTT.

The chain is built from TRBV5-4 and TRBJ1-4; D not certain. V was shortened by 1 base and J by 5 bases, with 9 bases between the two germline ends. The CDR3 consists of 14 residues. Germline lookup yields CDR1 SGHNT and CDR2 YYREEE (reference sequence). The CDR3 region is CASSLSGKNEKLFF. The DNA of the CDR3 is TGTGCCAGCAGCTTGTCAGGAAAAAATGAAAAACTGTTTTTT.

This clone was detected only once. Other nucleotide sequences in the sample specify the same CDR3. The gene calls are TRBV5-1 and TRBJ2-5, with a possible D match to TRBD1 (5 bases). Germline assignment: CDR1 SGHRS and CDR2 YFSETQ. Trimming pared 0 bases from V and 5 bases from J, leaving 8 bases between. The CDR3 is 13 amino acids. The CDR3 loop is CASSLAGRETQYF. DNA for the CDR3: TGCGCCAGCAGCTTGGCAGGGCGGGAGACCCAGTACTTC.

This sequence joins TRBV4-1 and TRBJ2-4; D ambiguous. V lost 4 bases to trimming and J lost 0 bases, with 10 bases between them. This CDR3 is 15 amino acids long. The germline V gene encodes CDR1 MGHRA and CDR2 YSYEKL. The CDR3 sequence is CASSPTEIAKNIQYF. Written as DNA, the CDR3 is TGCGCCAGCAGCCCCACAGAAATAGCCAAAAACATTCAGTACTTC.

The rearrangement uses TRBV18 and TRBJ1-1; D gene uncertain. CDR1 and CDR2 (germline): KGHSH, LQKENI. V was trimmed by 3 bases and J by 10 bases, leaving 9 bases between them. The length of the CDR3 is 11 residues. As DNA, the CDR3 is TGTGCCAGCTCACCGGGAGAAGGAGCTTTCTTT. Its translation: CASSPGEGAFF.

In its sample, this clone was seen a few times. V and J are TRBV28 and TRBJ1-1, with D uncertain. Germline loops: CDR1 MDHEN, CDR2 SYDVKM. V gave up 6 bases and J gave up 5 bases, with 10 bases separating them. The CDR3 extends over 12 amino acids. As DNA, the CDR3 is TGTGCCAGCAGGGCCTTGAGGACTGAAGCTTTCTTT. It codes for CASRALRTEAFF.

The gene calls are TRBV18 and TRBJ2-7, with D uncertain. Germline V gives CDR1 KGHSH, CDR2 LQKENI. This CDR3 contains 13 residues. Trimming shortened V by 6 bases and J by 2 bases, and 11 bases separated the two germline ends. In DNA, the CDR3 is TGTGCCAGCTCCCTTGGTTCTACCTACGAGCAGTACTTC. It yields the protein CASSLGSTYEQYF.

The chain has TRBV28 and TRBJ1-1; 10 positions match TRBD1. The CDR3 length is 15 residues. The V gene's germline CDR1 is MDHEN and CDR2 SYDVKM. V shed 5 bases, J shed 6 bases, and the junction held 9 bases outside the gene matches. In nucleotides, the CDR3 is TGTGCCAGCAGTGTACCGGGACAGGGGTATTCTGAAGCTTTCTTT. Protein: CASSVPGQGYSEAFF.

The rearrangement uses TRBV15 and TRBJ1-2, with 8 bases identical to TRBD1. This CDR3 spans 11 amino acids. Unmatched junction bases numbered 1, after V lost 0 bases and J lost 13 bases. Germline CDR1 LNHNV, CDR2 YYDKDF (reference sequence). CDR3 amino acids: CATSRETGVTF. CDR3 sequence (DNA): TGTGCCACCAGCAGAGAGACAGGGGTCACCTTC.